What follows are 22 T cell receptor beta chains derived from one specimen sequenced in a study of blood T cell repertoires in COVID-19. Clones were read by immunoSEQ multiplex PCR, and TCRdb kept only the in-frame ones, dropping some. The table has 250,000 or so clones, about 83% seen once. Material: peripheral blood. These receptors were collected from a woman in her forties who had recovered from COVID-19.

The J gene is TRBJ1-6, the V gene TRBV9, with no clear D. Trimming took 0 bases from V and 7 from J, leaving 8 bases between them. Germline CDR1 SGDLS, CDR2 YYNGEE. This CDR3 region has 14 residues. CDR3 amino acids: CASSVGRVNSPLHF. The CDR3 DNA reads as TGTGCCAGCAGCGTAGGACGGGTAAATTCACCCCTCCACTTT. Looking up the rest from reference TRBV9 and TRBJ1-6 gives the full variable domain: DSGVTQTPKHLITATGQRVTLRCSPRSGDLSVYWYQQSLDQGLQFLIQYYNGEERAKGNILERFSAQQFPDLHSELNLSSLELGDSALYFCASSVGRVNSPLHFGNGTRLTVT.

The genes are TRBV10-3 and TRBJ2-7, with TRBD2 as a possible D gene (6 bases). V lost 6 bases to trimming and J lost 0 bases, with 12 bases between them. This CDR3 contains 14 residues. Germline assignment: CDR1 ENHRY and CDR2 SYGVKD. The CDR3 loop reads CAIRTSSSSYEQYF. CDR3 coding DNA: TGTGCCATCAGAACTAGCTCCAGCTCCTACGAGCAGTACTTC.

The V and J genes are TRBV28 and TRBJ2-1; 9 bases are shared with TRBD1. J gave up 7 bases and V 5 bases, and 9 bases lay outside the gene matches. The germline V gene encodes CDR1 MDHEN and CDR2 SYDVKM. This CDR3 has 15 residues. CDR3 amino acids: CASSGAGQGLNEQFF. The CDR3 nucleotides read TGTGCCAGCAGTGGAGCGGGACAGGGCTTGAATGAGCAGTTCTTC. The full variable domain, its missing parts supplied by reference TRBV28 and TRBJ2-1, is DVKVTQSSRYLVKRTGEKVFLECVQDMDHENMFWYRQDPGLGLRLIYFSYDVKMKEKGDIPEGYSVSREKKERFSLILESASTNQTSMYLCASSGAGQGLNEQFFGPGTRLTVL.

CDR3 nucleotides: TGTGCCAGCAGCGTAGTCCCTACCCTCTCTCCTGGAAACACCATATATTTT. Its translation is CASSVVPTLSPGNTIYF. V and J are TRBV9 and TRBJ1-3; D unclear. The length of the CDR3 is 17 residues. V was pared by 0 bases and J by 2 bases, with 15 bases between. Germline-derived CDR1 and CDR2 are SGDLS and YYNGEE.

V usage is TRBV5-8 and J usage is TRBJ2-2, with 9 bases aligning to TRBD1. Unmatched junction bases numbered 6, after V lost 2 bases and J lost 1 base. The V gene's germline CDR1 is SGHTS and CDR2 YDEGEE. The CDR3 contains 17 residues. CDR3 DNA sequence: TGTGCCAGCAGCTTCGCCCCGGGACAGGGGAACACCGGGGAGCTGTTTTTT. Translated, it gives CASSFAPGQGNTGELFF.

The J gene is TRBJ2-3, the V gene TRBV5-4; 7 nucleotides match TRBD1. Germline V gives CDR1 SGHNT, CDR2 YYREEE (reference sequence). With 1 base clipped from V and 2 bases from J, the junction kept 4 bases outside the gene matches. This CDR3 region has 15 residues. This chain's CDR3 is CASSLRDSLTDTQYF. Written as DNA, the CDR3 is TGTGCCAGCAGCTTGAGGGACAGCCTCACAGATACGCAGTATTTT.

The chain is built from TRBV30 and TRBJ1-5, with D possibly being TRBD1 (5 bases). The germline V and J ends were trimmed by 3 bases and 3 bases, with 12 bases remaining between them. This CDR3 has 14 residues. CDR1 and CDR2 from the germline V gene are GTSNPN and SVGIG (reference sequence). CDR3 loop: CAWSIDSYNQPQHF. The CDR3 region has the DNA TGTGCCTGGAGCATCGACAGCTACAATCAGCCCCAGCATTTT.

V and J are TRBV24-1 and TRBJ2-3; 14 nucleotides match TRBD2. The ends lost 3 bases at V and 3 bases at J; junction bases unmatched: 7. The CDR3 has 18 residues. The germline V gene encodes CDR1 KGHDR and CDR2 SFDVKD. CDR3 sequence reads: CATSDPGLAGAGTDTQYF. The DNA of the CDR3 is TGTGCCACCAGTGATCCGGGACTAGCGGGGGCGGGGACAGATACGCAGTATTTT.

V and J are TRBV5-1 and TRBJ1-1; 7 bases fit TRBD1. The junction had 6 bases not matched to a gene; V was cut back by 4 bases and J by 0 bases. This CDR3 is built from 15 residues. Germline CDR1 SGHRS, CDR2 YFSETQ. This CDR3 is CASSRTGLLNTEAFF. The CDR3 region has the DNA TGCGCCAGCAGCCGGACAGGACTACTGAACACTGAAGCTTTCTTT.

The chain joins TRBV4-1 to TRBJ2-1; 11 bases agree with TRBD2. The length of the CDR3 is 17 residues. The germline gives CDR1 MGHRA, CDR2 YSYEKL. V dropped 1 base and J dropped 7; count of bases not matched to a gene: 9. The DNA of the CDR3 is TGCGCCAGCAGCCAAGGCCGACTAGCGGGACCCACTAATGAGCAGTTCTTC. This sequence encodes CASSQGRLAGPTNEQFF.

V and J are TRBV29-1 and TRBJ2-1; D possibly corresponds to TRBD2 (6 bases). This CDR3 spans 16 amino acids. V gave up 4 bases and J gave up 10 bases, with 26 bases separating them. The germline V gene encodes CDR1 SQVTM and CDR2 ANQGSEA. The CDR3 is CSVVGAGQRWGGEQFF. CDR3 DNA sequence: TGCAGCGTTGTTGGGGCGGGGCAACGATGGGGAGGAGAGCAGTTCTTC.

For the CDR3, the DNA is TGCAGTGCTAGTTGGGGGCCCGGGGAGCTGTTTTTT. Translated: CSASWGPGELFF. The V and J genes are TRBV20-1 and TRBJ2-2, with a tentative D call TRBD1 (6 bases). Per germline, CDR1 DFQATT and CDR2 SNEGSKA (reference sequence). The V gene lost 3 bases and the J gene lost 6 bases, with 8 bases spanning the gap. The CDR3 length is 12 residues.

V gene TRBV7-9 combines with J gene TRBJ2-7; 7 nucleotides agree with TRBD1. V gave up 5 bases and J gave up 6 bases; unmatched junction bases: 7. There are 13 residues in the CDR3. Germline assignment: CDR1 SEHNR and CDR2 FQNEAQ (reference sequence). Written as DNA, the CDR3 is TGTGCCAGCAGCCCACAGGGGCTTGGCGAGCAGTACTTC. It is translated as CASSPQGLGEQYF.

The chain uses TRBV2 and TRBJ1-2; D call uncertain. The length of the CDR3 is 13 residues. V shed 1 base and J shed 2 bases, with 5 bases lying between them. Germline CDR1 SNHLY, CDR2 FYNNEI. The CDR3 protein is CASSEGGNYGYTF. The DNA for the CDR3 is TGTGCCAGCAGTGAAGGTGGCAACTATGGCTACACCTTC.

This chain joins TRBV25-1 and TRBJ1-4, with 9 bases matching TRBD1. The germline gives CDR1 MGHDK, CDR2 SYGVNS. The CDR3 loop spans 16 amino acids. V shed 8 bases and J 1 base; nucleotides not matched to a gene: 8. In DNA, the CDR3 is TGTGCCAGCTCCCCGGGGACAGGGAGAACTAATGAAAAACTGTTTTTT. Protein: CASSPGTGRTNEKLFF. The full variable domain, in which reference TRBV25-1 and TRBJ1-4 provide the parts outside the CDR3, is EADIYQTPRYLVIGTGKKITLECSQTMGHDKMYWYQQDPGMELHLIHYSYGVNSTEKGDLSSESTVSRIRTEHFPLTLESARPSHTSQYLCASSPGTGRTNEKLFFGSGTQLSVL.

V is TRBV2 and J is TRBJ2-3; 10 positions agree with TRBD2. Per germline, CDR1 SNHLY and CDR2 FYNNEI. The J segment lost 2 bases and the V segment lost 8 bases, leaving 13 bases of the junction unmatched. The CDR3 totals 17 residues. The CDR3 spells CASDASGGTPITDTQYF. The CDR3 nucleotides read TGTGCCAGCGATGCTAGCGGGGGAACGCCAATCACAGATACGCAGTATTTT.

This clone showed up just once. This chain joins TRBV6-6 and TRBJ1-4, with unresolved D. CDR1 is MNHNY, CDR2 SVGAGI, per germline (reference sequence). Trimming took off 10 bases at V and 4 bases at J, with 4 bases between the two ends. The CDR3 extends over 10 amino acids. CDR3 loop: CATFNEKLFF. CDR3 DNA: TGTGCCACCTTTAATGAAAAACTGTTTTTT.

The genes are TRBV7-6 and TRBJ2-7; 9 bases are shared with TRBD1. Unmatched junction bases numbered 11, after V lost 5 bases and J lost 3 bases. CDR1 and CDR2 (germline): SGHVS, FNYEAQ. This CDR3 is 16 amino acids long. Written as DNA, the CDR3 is TGTGCCAGCAGCCGCCGAGCGGGACAGGGAGACTACGAGCAGTACTTC. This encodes CASSRRAGQGDYEQYF.

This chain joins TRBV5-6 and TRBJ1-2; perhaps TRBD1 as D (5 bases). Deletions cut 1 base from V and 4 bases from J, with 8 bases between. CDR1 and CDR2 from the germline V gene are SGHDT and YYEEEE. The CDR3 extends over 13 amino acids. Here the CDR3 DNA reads TGTGCCAGCAGCTTGCAGGGTGGCTATGGCTACACCTTC. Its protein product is CASSLQGGYGYTF.

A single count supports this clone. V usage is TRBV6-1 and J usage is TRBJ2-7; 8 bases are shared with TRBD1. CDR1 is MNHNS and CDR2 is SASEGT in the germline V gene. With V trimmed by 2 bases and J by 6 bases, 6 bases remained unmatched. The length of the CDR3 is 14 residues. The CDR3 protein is CASSEQGAGGEQYF. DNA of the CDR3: TGTGCCAGCAGTGAACAGGGGGCAGGGGGCGAGCAGTACTTC.

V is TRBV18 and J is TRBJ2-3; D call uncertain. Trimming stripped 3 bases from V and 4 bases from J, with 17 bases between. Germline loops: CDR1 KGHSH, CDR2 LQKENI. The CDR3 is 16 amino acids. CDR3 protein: CASSPVRQIGADTQYF. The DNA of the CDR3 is TGTGCCAGCTCACCGGTCCGGCAGATAGGAGCAGATACGCAGTATTTT.

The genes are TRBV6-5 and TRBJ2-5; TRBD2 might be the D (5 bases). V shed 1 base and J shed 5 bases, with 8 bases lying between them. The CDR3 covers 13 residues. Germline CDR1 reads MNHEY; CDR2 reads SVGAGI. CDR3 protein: CASSYFPGETQYF. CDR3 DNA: TGTGCCAGCAGTTACTTTCCGGGGGAGACCCAGTACTTC.